This T cell receptor beta chain was identified during a study of cytomegalovirus exposure and HLA in healthy donors. This CDR3 is built from 15 residues. Per germline, CDR1 SGHRS and CDR2 YFSETQ. J gave up 8 bases and V 5 bases, and 11 bases lay outside the gene matches. Whole-study findings and limits: Some public TCRs appeared in many individuals, while most sequences were rare. In a later analysis, TCR beta V- and J-gene trimming was associated with a missense DCLRE1C variant. Some V segments, TRBV6-2 and TRBV6-3 among them, were indistinguishable and were therefore excluded. Reported results showed that the classifier diagnosed cytomegalovirus status with high specificity and sensitivity.

Primers: 60 Vbeta forward and 13 Jbeta reverse. The repertoire was sequenced with immunoSEQ multiplex PCR; TCRdb's copy has only in-frame clones and lacks some. This sample has some 160,000 clones; around 88% occur once, and the top ten carry approximately 2%. Note on this clone: Its antigen is still unknown.

The rearrangement links TRBV5-1 to TRBJ2-1, with TRBD1 matching 9 bases. Material: PBMCs. The sequence came from a woman aged 18-35 years in good health and CMV-seronegative. CDR3 sequence reads: CASRAGTGLYYEQFF. The DNA of the CDR3 is TGCGCCAGCAGGGCCGGGACAGGGTTATACTATGAGCAGTTCTTC.